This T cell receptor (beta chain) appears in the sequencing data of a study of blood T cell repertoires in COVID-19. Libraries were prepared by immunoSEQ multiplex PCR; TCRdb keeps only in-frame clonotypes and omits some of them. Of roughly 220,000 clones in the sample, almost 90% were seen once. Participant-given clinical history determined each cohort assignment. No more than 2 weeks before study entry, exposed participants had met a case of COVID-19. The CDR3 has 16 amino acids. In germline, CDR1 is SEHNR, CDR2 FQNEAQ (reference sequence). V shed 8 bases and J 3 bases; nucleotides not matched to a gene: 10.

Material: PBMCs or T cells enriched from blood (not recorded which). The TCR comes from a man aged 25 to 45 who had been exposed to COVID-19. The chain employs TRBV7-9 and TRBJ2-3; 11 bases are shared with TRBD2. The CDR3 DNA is TGTGCCAGCCGCCCCCCTAGCGGGGGGAGTACAGATACGCAGTATTTT. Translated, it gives CASRPPSGGSTDTQYF.